This T cell receptor beta chain was sequenced for a study of cytomegalovirus exposure and HLA in healthy donors. CDR3 length equals 15 residues. Trimming removed 4 bases from V and 0 bases from J, with 13 bases in between. CDR1 is SGDLS and CDR2 is YYNGEE in the germline V gene. Whole-study results and caveats: There were reportedly fewer N-insertions in an Asian-associated ancestry cluster than the roughly 680-donor mean, in a later analysis. Because they were indistinguishable, some V segments, including TRBV6-2 and TRBV6-3, were excluded.

PCR used 60 Vbeta primers and 13 Jbeta primers. Only in-frame clones appear in the TCRdb table, and some are missing; sequencing was by immunoSEQ multiplex PCR. This sample carries approximately 110,000 clones, around 82% of them seen once, and the ten largest clones take roughly 4%. In regard to this clone: What it recognizes is unknown.

Sequenced material: PBMCs. The chain links TRBV9 to TRBJ1-2; D unresolved. The receptor was isolated from a middle-aged man in good health and CMV-seronegative. The CDR3 sequence is CASSPREYPNYGYTF. The CDR3 region has the DNA TGTGCCAGCAGCCCCCGGGAGTATCCTAACTATGGCTACACCTTC. The variable domain in full, with the rest retrieved from reference TRBV9 and TRBJ1-2, is DSGVTQTPKHLITATGQRVTLRCSPRSGDLSVYWYQQSLDQGLQFLIQYYNGEERAKGNILERFSAQQFPDLHSELNLSSLELGDSALYFCASSPREYPNYGYTFGSGTRLTVV.